These 24 T cell receptor beta chains were all obtained from the same sample, sequenced in a study of cytomegalovirus exposure and HLA in healthy donors. The PCR was carried out with 60 Vbeta primers and 13 Jbeta primers. Using immunoSEQ multiplex PCR, the repertoire was profiled, and TCRdb retains in-frame clones only, with some absent. In the table there are about 190,000 clones, about 80% of which are singletons. The sample was PBMCs. These receptor sequences come from a woman in her thirties or forties in good health and CMV-seronegative.

This clone has just one count. The V and J genes are TRBV7-2 and TRBJ1-5; 11 bases align to TRBD1. Trimming at V came to 5 bases and at J to 7 bases, leaving 10 bases not matched to a gene. Germline V lookup: CDR1 SGHTA, CDR2 FQGNSA. This CDR3 has 16 residues. The CDR3 DNA sequence: TGTGCCAGCAGCCCCCTGAGGGGACAGGGGGGGCAGCCCCAGCATTTT. It translates to CASSPLRGQGGQPQHF.

The chain has TRBV7-2 and TRBJ2-1; D gene ambiguous. The CDR3 contains 16 residues. Trimming removed 1 base at V and 1 base at J, with 11 bases between. Germline V lookup: CDR1 SGHTA, CDR2 FQGNSA. Written as DNA, the CDR3 is TGTGCCAGCAGCTTAGGACTTTACCCTTCCTACAATGAGCAGTTCTTC. Translated: CASSLGLYPSYNEQFF. Complete variable domain (other parts from reference TRBV7-2 and TRBJ2-1): GAGVSQSPSNKVTEKGKDVELRCDPISGHTALYWYRQSLGQGLEFLIYFQGNSAPDKSGLPSDRFSAERTGGSVSTLTIQRTQQEDSAVYLCASSLGLYPSYNEQFFGPGTRLTVL.

The chain links TRBV5-1 to TRBJ2-7; TRBD1 might be the D (6 bases). The CDR3 is 15 residues long. V was trimmed by 4 bases and J by 5 bases, leaving 19 bases between them. Germline V CDR1 and CDR2: SGHRS, YFSETQ. The DNA for the CDR3 is TGCGCCAGCAGCCCCGGGACAAAGGTAGCCGACGAGCAGTACTTC. Translation gives CASSPGTKVADEQYF.

The chain is built from TRBV19 and TRBJ2-7; D is perhaps TRBD1 (7 bases). V was clipped by 4 bases and J by 6 bases, with 16 bases between them. Germline CDR1 reads LNHDA; CDR2 reads SQIVND (reference sequence). This CDR3 contains 14 residues. Here the CDR3 reads CASSTDREAVEQYF. CDR3 bases: TGTGCCAGTAGTACAGACAGGGAGGCCGTCGAGCAGTACTTC. Together with reference TRBV19 and TRBJ2-7, the CDR3 gives the full variable domain: DGGITQSPKYLFRKEGQNVTLSCEQNLNHDAMYWYRQDPGQGLRLIYYSQIVNDFQKGDIAEGYSVSREKKESFPLTVTSAQKNPTAFYLCASSTDREAVEQYFGPGTRLTVT.

The chain recombines TRBV5-6 with TRBJ1-1; D possibly corresponds to TRBD1 (5 bases). Germline V gives CDR1 SGHDT, CDR2 YYEEEE. This CDR3 region has 14 residues. The V end was cut by 3 bases, the J end by 0 bases, with 9 bases between. As DNA, the CDR3 is TGTGCCAGCAGCTACAGGACAATGAACACTGAAGCTTTCTTT. Protein product: CASSYRTMNTEAFF.

The J gene is TRBJ2-5, the V gene TRBV19, with 14 positions matching TRBD2. The V gene's germline CDR1 is LNHDA and CDR2 SQIVND (reference sequence). This CDR3 comprises 16 residues. V dropped 8 bases and J dropped 4; count of bases not matched to a gene: 9. The CDR3 sequence is CASGGTSGSIGETQYF. The DNA for the CDR3 is TGTGCCAGTGGAGGGACTAGCGGGAGCATCGGAGAGACCCAGTACTTC.

V gene TRBV14 combines with J gene TRBJ2-1; possible D gene TRBD2, 5 bases. Germline values: CDR1 SGHDN, CDR2 FVKESK. CDR3 size: 14 residues. Trimming took off 0 bases at V and 7 bases at J, with 10 bases between the two ends. The CDR3 nucleotides read TGTGCCAGCAGCCAAGATGAGGGCTGGAATGAGCAGTTCTTC. Translating gives CASSQDEGWNEQFF.

The rearrangement links TRBV30 to TRBJ1-5, with a possible D match to TRBD1 (6 bases). The V gene's germline CDR1 is GTSNPN and CDR2 SVGIG (reference sequence). The V end was cut by 2 bases, the J end by 1 base, with 18 bases between. The CDR3 has 17 residues. The CDR3 region has the DNA TGTGCCTGGAGTACCTCACTACAGGGTTGGAGCAATCAGCCCCAGCATTTT. This sequence encodes CAWSTSLQGWSNQPQHF.

The genes are TRBV5-1 and TRBJ2-5; TRBD2 aligns across 8 bases. The V gene end was trimmed by 0 bases and the J gene end by 1 base; junction bases not matched to a gene: 2. The length of the CDR3 is 15 residues. In germline, CDR1 is SGHRS, CDR2 YFSETQ. As DNA, the CDR3 is TGCGCCAGCAGCTTGGGGAGCGGGAGCCAAGAGACCCAGTACTTC. Encoded protein: CASSLGSGSQETQYF.

This clone was found once. V and J are TRBV4-3 and TRBJ2-3; D possibly corresponds to TRBD2 (6 bases). Trimming shortened V by 0 bases and J by 0 bases, and 16 bases separated the two germline ends. The germline V gene encodes CDR1 LGHNA and CDR2 YSLEER. There are 18 residues in the CDR3. The CDR3 DNA sequence: TGCGCCAGCAGCCAAGATGAACTTCGGGGGACGAGCACAGATACGCAGTATTTT. Translated, it gives CASSQDELRGTSTDTQYF.

This chain links TRBV25-1 with TRBJ1-4; D not certain. The germline V gene encodes CDR1 MGHDK and CDR2 SYGVNS. This CDR3 spans 17 amino acids. V lost 0 bases and J 8 bases, leaving 19 bases between the germline ends. The CDR3, as DNA: TGTGCCAGCAGTGAATATCAGTATTTCTCGGCGGGGGAAAAACTGTTTTTT. Residues: CASSEYQYFSAGEKLFF. Filled out from reference TRBV25-1 and TRBJ1-4, the complete variable domain reads EADIYQTPRYLVIGTGKKITLECSQTMGHDKMYWYQQDPGMELHLIHYSYGVNSTEKGDLSSESTVSRIRTEHFPLTLESARPSHTSQYLCASSEYQYFSAGEKLFFGSGTQLSVL.

The chain couples TRBV7-2 to TRBJ1-1, with a tentative D call TRBD1 (6 bases). V dropped 6 bases and J dropped 0 bases, with 20 bases sitting between them. Germline loops: CDR1 SGHTA, CDR2 FQGNSA. This CDR3 region has 17 residues. The CDR3 spells CASRALGAGNMNTEAFF. The CDR3 bases are TGTGCCAGCAGGGCCCTGGGGGCAGGGAACATGAACACTGAAGCTTTCTTT.

This clone was picked up a small number of times. The chain employs TRBV7-9 and TRBJ1-2; tentatively, D is TRBD1 (6 bases). The CDR3 has 15 amino acids. Trimming stripped 5 bases from V and 3 bases from J, with 16 bases between. Per the germline V gene, CDR1 is SEHNR and CDR2 is FQNEAQ (reference sequence). CDR3 nucleotides: TGTGCCAGCAGCAACCGGGACACGAGAGACTATGGCTACACCTTC. This gives the protein CASSNRDTRDYGYTF.

The J gene is TRBJ2-1, the V gene TRBV19; 12 bases are a match to TRBD2. V shed 2 bases, J shed 8 bases, and the junction held 4 bases outside the gene matches. The CDR3 has 15 residues. Germline CDR1 reads LNHDA; CDR2 reads SQIVND (reference sequence). Here the CDR3 reads CASSISLAGGHEQFF. Written as DNA, the CDR3 is TGTGCCAGTAGTATATCACTAGCGGGAGGCCATGAGCAGTTCTTC.

This clone has only one observation. The chain is built from TRBV18 and TRBJ2-2; D may be TRBD1 (6 bases). The V gene's germline CDR1 is KGHSH and CDR2 LQKENI. The CDR3 covers 14 residues. Deletions cut 5 bases from V and 2 bases from J, with 9 bases between. CDR3 DNA sequence: TGTGCCAGCTCATTGGACAGAAACACCGGGGAGCTGTTTTTT. It translates to CASSLDRNTGELFF.

This clone was seen a single time. An end of the junction does not agree with germline; a read error may underlie this. The genes are TRBV7-2 and TRBJ2-1, with a possible D match to TRBD2 (6 bases). Per the germline V gene, CDR1 is SGHTA and CDR2 is FQGNSA. CDR3 length: 16 amino acids. In DNA, the CDR3 is TGTGCCAGCAGCCTAGCCGGGGGTCCCTCTTACAATGAGCAGTTCTTC. It specifies CASSLAGGPSYNEQFF.

This clone appeared once. The rearrangement joins TRBV21-1 to TRBJ2-1; the table's D call of TRBD1 was not tested on the DNA. TRBV21-1 is a recognized pseudogene. The CDR3 has 19 residues. The CDR3 DNA sequence: TGTGCCAGCAGCAAAGCCTCGACCCCCCAACAGGTTACGTACAATGAGCAGTTCTTC. It codes for CASSKASTPQQVTYNEQFF.

This clone showed up just a few times. The chain has TRBV4-3 and TRBJ2-2; possibly TRBD1 for D (6 bases). V lost 1 base to trimming and J lost 5 bases, with 17 bases between them. The CDR3 is 17 residues long. CDR1 and CDR2 from the germline V gene are LGHNA and YSLEER. The CDR3, as DNA: TGCGCCAGCAGCCAAGTCCTGGGGGCGCCCGAAACCGGGGAGCTGTTTTTT. Translation gives CASSQVLGAPETGELFF.

The chain employs TRBV9 and TRBJ2-3, with 13 bases that match TRBD2. The J segment lost 2 bases and the V segment lost 2 bases, leaving 5 bases of the junction unmatched. This CDR3 is built from 17 residues. From germline, CDR1 is SGDLS and CDR2 YYNGEE. Here the CDR3 DNA reads TGTGCCAGCAGCGTCGGGACTAGCGGGACAATCACAGATACGCAGTATTTT. Its protein is CASSVGTSGTITDTQYF.

The chain recombines TRBV5-4 with TRBJ2-3, with D possibly matching TRBD1 (6 bases). Germline values: CDR1 SGHNT, CDR2 YYREEE (reference sequence). This CDR3 region has 14 residues. V was clipped by 0 bases and J by 1 base, with 6 bases between them. The CDR3 DNA sequence: TGTGCCAGCAGCTTGGACAGGGGCACAGATACGCAGTATTTT. This codes for CASSLDRGTDTQYF. Full variable domain (missing parts from reference TRBV5-4 and TRBJ2-3): ETGVTQSPTHLIKTRGQQVTLRCSSQSGHNTVSWYQQALGQGPQFIFQYYREEENGRGNFPPRFSGLQFPNYSSELNVNALELDDSALYLCASSLDRGTDTQYFGPGTRLTVL.

The gene calls are TRBV11-3 and TRBJ1-4, with 9 bases matching TRBD1. The germline gives CDR1 SGHNT, CDR2 YENEEA. CDR3 length: 15 residues. The V and J ends lost 5 bases and 5 bases, in that order; junction bases with no gene match: 6. The CDR3 coding sequence is TGTGCCAGCAGCACACACAGGGGGCCCAATGAAAAACTGTTTTTT. The encoded protein is CASSTHRGPNEKLFF.

This clone was seen only a few times. V usage is TRBV2 and J usage is TRBJ1-2; D call uncertain. The CDR3 is 13 amino acids. Trimming took off 8 bases at V and 5 bases at J, with 15 bases between the two ends. The germline V gene has CDR1 SNHLY and CDR2 FYNNEI. CDR3 nucleotide sequence: TGTGCCAGCGATTCCAGGACTGCATATGGCTACACCTTC. Protein: CASDSRTAYGYTF.

V gene TRBV7-2 combines with J gene TRBJ2-2; 13 positions agree with TRBD2. Germline assignment: CDR1 SGHTA and CDR2 FQGNSA. CDR3 length: 19 residues. V was pared by 5 bases and J by 3 bases, with 12 bases of the junction left unmatched. CDR3 nucleotide sequence: TGTGCCAGCAGCCCCCACGGACTAGCGGGAGAGTGGGACACCGGGGAGCTGTTTTTT. Its protein product is CASSPHGLAGEWDTGELFF.

The chain has TRBV19 and TRBJ2-5; the match to TRBD2 covers 7 bases. There are 14 residues in the CDR3. The V gene's germline CDR1 is LNHDA and CDR2 SQIVND (reference sequence). After removal of 4 bases from V and 5 bases from J, the junction contained 7 bases not matched to a gene. The CDR3 loop is CASSKGRAMETQYF. CDR3 bases: TGTGCCAGTAGTAAGGGGAGGGCCATGGAGACCCAGTACTTC.